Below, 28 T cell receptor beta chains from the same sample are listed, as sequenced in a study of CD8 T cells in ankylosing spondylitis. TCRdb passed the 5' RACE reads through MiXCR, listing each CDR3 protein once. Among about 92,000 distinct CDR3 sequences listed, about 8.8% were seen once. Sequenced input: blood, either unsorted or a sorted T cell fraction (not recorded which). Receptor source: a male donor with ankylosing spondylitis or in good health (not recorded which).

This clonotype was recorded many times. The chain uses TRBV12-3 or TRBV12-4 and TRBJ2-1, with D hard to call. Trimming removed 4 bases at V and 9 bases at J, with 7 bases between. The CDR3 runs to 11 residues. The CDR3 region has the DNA TGTGCCAGCAGTTCTCGCGTTGAGCAGTTCTTC. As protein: CASSSRVEQFF.

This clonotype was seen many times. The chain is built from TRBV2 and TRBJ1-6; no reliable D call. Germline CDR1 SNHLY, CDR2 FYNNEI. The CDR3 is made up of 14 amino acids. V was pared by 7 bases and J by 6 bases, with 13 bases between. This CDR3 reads CASKNGERNSPLHF. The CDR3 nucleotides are TGTGCCAGCAAAAACGGGGAACGTAATTCACCCCTCCACTTT.

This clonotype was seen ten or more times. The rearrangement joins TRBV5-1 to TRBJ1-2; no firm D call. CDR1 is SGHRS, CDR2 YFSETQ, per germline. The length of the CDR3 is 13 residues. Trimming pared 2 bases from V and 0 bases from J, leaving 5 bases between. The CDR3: CASSFTPNYGYTF. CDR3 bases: TGCGCCAGCAGCTTCACTCCTAACTATGGCTACACCTTC. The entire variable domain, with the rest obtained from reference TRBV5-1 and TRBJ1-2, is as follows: KAGVTQTPRYLIKTRGQQVTLSCSPISGHRSVSWYQQTPGQGLQFLFEYFSETQRNKGNFPGRFSGRQFSNSRSEMNVSTLELGDSALYLCASSFTPNYGYTFGSGTRLTVV.

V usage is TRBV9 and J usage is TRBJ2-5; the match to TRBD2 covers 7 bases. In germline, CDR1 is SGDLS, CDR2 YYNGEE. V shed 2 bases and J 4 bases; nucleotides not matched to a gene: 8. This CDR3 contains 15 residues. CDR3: CASSVFERGRETQYF. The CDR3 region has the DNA TGTGCCAGCAGCGTCTTCGAGCGGGGCAGAGAGACCCAGTACTTC.

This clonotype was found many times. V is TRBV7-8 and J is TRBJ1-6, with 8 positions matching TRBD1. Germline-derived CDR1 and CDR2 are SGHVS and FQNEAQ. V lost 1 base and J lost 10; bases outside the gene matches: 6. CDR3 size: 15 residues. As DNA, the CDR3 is TGTGCCAGCAGCTTAGAGCCAGGGGGCAGATCACCCCTCCACTTT. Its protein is CASSLEPGGRSPLHF.

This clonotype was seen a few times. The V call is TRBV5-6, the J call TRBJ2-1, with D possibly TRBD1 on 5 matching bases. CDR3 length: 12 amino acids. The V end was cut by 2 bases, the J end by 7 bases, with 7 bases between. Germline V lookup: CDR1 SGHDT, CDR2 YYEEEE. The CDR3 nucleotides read TGTGCCAGCAGCTTCTCAGGGAATGAGCAGTTCTTC. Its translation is CASSFSGNEQFF.

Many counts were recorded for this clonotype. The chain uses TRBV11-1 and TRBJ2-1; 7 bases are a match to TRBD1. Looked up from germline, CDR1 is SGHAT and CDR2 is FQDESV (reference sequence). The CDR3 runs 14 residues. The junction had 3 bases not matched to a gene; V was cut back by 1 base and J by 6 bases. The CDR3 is CASSLVPGGNEQFF. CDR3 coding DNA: TGTGCCAGCAGCTTAGTTCCAGGGGGCAATGAGCAGTTCTTC.

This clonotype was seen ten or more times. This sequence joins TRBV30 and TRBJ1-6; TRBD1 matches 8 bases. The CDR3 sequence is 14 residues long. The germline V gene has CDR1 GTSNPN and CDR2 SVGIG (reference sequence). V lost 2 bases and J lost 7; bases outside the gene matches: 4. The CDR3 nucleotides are TGTGCCTGGAGTCCAGGGGGCATAAATTCACCCCTCCACTTT. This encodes CAWSPGGINSPLHF.

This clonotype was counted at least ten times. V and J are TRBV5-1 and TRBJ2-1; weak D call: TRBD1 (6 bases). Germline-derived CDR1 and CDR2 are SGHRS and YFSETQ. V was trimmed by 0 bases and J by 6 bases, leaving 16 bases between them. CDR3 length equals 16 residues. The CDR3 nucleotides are TGCGCCAGCAGCTTGGGCCCAGGGGTATTAAGCAATGAGCAGTTCTTC. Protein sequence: CASSLGPGVLSNEQFF.

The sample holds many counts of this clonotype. CDR3 loop: CASSLGTSGHNEQFF. The CDR3 coding sequence is TGTGCCAGCAGCTTAGGGACTAGCGGACACAATGAGCAGTTCTTC. The V and J genes are TRBV5-6 and TRBJ2-1; TRBD2 agrees at 11 bases. Germline CDR1 SGHDT, CDR2 YYEEEE. V trimming: 2 bases; J trimming: 5 bases; junction bases outside the gene matches: 3. This CDR3 comprises 15 residues.

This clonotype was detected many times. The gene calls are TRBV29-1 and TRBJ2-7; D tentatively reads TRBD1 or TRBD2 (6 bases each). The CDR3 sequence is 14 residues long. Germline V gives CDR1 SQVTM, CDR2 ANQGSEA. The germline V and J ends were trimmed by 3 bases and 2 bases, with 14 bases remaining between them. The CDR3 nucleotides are TGCAGCGTTGATGACGGGGGCGCAGCCTACGAGCAGTACTTC. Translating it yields CSVDDGGAAYEQYF.

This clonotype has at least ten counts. CDR3 nucleotide sequence: TGCGCCAGCAGCTCGGACAGGGCAAATTCACCCCTCCACTTT. Amino acid sequence: CASSSDRANSPLHF. The chain uses TRBV5-1 and TRBJ1-6, with 8 bases that match TRBD1. Per germline, CDR1 SGHRS and CDR2 YFSETQ. CDR3 length: 14 amino acids. V was clipped by 3 bases and J by 7 bases; unmatched bases: 3.

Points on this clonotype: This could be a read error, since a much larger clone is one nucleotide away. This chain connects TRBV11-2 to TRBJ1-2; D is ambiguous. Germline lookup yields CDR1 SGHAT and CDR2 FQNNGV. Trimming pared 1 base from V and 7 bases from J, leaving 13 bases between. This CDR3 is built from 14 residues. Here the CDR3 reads CASSLGPPLSGYTF. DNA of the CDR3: TGTGCCAGCAGCTTAGGACCCCCGCTATCTGGCTACACCTTC.

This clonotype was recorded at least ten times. CDR3 in DNA: TGTGCCATCAAGGGGACACCACAAGAGACCCAGTACTTC. Translation gives CAIKGTPQETQYF. This sequence joins TRBV10-3 and TRBJ2-5; a possible D gene is TRBD1 (6 bases). The CDR3 is 13 amino acids. CDR1 is ENHRY and CDR2 is SYGVKD in the germline V gene. V was clipped by 7 bases and J by 2 bases, with 11 bases between them.

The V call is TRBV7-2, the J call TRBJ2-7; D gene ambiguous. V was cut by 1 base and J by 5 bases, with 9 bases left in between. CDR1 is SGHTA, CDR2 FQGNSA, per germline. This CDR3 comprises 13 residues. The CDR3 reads CASSLVSTNEQYF. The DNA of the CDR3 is TGTGCCAGCAGCTTAGTCTCAACCAACGAGCAGTACTTC.

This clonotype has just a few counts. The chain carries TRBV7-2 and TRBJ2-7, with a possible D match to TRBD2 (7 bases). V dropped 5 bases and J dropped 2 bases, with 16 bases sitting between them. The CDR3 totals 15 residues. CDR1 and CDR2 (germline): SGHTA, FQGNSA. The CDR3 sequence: CASSIEGGRAYEQYF. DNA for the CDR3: TGTGCCAGCAGCATTGAGGGGGGGCGCGCCTACGAGCAGTACTTC.

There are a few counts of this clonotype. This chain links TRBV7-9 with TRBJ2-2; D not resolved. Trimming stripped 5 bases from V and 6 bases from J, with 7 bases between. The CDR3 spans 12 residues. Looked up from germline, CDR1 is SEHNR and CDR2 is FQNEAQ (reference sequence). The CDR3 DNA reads TGTGCCAGCAGCCTTAAACCCGGGGAGCTGTTTTTT. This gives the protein CASSLKPGELFF.

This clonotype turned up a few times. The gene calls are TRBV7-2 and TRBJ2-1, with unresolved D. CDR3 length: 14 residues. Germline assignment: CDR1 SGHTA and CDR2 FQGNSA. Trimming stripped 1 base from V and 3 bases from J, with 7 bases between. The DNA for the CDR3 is TGTGCCAGCAGCTTAGACCCCCTCTACAATGAGCAGTTCTTC. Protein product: CASSLDPLYNEQFF.

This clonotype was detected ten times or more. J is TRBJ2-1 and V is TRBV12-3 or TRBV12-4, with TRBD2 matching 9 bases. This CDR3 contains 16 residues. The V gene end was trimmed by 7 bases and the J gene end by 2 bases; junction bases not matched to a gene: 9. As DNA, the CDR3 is TGTGCCAGCACCCCCTCGGTAGCGGGGGCCTACAATGAGCAGTTCTTC. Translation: CASTPSVAGAYNEQFF.

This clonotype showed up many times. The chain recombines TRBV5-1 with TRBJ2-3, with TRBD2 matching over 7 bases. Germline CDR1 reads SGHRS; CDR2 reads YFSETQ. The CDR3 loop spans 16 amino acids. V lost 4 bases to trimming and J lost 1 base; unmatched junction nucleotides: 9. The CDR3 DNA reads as TGCGCCAGCAGCACCATAGCAGGGAGGGGCACAGATACGCAGTATTTT. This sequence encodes CASSTIAGRGTDTQYF.

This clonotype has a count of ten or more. Written as DNA, the CDR3 is TGCAGTGCTATCAGGGTTTCAGGCAATCAGCCCCAGCATTTT. Translation: CSAIRVSGNQPQHF. The chain is built from TRBV20-1 and TRBJ1-5; D might be TRBD1 (5 bases). The V end lost 4 bases, the J end lost 2 bases, and 12 bases lay between the germline ends. This CDR3 region has 14 residues. Per the germline V gene, CDR1 is DFQATT and CDR2 is SNEGSKA (reference sequence).

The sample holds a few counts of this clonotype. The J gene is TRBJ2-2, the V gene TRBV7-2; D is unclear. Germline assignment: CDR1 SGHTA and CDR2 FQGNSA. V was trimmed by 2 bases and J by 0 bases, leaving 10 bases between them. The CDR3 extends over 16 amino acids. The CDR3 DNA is TGTGCCAGCAGCTTATACCCCCAACCGAACACCGGGGAGCTGTTTTTT. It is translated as CASSLYPQPNTGELFF. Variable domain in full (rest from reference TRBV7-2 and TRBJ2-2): GAGVSQSPSNKVTEKGKDVELRCDPISGHTALYWYRQSLGQGLEFLIYFQGNSAPDKSGLPSDRFSAERTGGSVSTLTIQRTQQEDSAVYLCASSLYPQPNTGELFFGEGSRLTVL.

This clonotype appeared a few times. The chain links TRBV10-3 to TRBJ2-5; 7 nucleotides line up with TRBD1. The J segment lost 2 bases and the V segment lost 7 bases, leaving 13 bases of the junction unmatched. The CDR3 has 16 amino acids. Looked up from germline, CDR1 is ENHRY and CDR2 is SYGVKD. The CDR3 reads CAIKFTTGVGQETQYF. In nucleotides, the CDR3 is TGTGCCATCAAGTTCACCACAGGGGTCGGGCAAGAGACCCAGTACTTC.

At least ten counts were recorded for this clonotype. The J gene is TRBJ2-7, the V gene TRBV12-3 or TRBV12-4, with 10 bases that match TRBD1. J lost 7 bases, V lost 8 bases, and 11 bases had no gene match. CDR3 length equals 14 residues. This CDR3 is CASGTGTGVGEQYF. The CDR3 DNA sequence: TGTGCCAGCGGAACCGGGACAGGGGTGGGAGAGCAGTACTTC.

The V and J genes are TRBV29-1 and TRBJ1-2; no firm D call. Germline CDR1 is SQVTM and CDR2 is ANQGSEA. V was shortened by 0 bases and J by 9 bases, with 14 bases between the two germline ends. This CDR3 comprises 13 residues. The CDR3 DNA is TGCAGCGTTGAAGATGGGAACACCGGTAGCTACACCTTC. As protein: CSVEDGNTGSYTF.

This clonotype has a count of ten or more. This chain's CDR3 is CSAPDPGQGVLYEQYF. CDR3 in DNA: TGCAGTGCTCCCGATCCGGGACAGGGGGTTCTCTACGAGCAGTACTTC. The genes are TRBV20-1 and TRBJ2-7; 11 bases map to TRBD1. The CDR3 spans 16 residues. Germline V CDR1 and CDR2: DFQATT, SNEGSKA (reference sequence). V gave up 5 bases and J gave up 3 bases; unmatched junction bases: 12.

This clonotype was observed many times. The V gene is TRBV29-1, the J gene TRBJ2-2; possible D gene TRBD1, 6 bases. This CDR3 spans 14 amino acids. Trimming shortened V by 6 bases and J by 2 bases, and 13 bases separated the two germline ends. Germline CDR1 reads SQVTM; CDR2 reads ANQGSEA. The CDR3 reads CSVTGHENTGELFF. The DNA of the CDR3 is TGCAGCGTGACGGGACACGAAAACACCGGGGAGCTGTTTTTT.

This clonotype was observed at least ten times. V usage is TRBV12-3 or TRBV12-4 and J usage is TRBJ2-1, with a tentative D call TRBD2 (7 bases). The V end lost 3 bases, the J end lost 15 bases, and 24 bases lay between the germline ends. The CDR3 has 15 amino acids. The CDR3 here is CASSFRRGREDFTFF. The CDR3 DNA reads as TGTGCCAGCAGTTTTAGGAGGGGGAGGGAGGATTTTACGTTCTTC.